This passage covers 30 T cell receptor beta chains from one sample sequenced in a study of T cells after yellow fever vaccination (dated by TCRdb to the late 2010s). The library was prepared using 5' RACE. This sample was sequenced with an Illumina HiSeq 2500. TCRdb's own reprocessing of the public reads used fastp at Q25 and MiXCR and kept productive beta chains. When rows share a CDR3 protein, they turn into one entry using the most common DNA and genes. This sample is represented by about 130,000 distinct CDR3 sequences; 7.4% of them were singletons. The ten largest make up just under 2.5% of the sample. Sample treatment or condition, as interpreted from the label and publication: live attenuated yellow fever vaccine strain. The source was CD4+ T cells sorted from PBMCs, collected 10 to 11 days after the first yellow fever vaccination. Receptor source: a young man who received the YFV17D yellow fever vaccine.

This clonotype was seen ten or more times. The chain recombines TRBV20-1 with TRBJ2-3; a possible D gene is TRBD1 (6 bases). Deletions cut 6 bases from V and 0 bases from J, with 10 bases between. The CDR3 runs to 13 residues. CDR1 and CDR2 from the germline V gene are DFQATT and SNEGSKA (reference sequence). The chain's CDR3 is CSASRGSTDTQYF. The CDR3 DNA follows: TGCAGTGCATCCAGGGGAAGCACAGATACGCAGTATTTT.

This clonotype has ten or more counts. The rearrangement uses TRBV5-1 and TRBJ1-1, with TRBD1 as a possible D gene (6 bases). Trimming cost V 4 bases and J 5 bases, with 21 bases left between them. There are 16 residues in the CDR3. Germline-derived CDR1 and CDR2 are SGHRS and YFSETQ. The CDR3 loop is CASSPRPQGDGTEAFF. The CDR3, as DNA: TGCGCCAGCAGCCCACGACCACAGGGAGACGGAACTGAAGCTTTCTTT.

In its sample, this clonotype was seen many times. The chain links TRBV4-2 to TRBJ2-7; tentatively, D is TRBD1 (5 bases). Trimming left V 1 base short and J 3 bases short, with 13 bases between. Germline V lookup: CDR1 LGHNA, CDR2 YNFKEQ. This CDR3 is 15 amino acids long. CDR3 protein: CASSQASGLIYEQYF. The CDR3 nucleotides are TGTGCCAGCAGCCAAGCATCAGGGCTAATCTACGAGCAGTACTTC.

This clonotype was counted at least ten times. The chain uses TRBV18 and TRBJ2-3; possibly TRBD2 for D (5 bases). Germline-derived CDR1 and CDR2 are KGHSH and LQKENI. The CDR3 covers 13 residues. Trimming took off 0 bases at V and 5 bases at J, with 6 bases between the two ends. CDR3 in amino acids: CASSPPGVDTQYF. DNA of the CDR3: TGTGCCAGCTCACCACCCGGGGTAGATACGCAGTATTTT.

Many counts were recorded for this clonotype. DNA of the CDR3: TGTGCCAGCAGTTTAGTTGGTACAGGGGCCAACGTCCTGACTTTC. It yields the protein CASSLVGTGANVLTF. V and J are TRBV27 and TRBJ2-6; D call uncertain. The CDR3 totals 15 residues. V lost 2 bases to trimming and J lost 4 bases, with 9 bases between them. CDR1 is MNHEY, CDR2 SMNVEV, per germline (reference sequence).

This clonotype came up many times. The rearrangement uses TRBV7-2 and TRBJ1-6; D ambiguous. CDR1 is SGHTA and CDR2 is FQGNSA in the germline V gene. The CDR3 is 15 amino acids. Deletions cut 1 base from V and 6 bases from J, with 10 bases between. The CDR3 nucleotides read TGTGCCAGCAGCTTAGAGTGGCGGACTAATTCACCCCTCCACTTT. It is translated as CASSLEWRTNSPLHF.

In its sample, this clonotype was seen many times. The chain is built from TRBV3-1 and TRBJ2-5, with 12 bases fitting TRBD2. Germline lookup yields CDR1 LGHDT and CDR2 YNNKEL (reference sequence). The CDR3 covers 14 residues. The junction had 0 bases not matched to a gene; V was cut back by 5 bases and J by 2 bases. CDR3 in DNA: TGTGCCAGCAGCACTAGCGGGGGGCAAGAGACCCAGTACTTC. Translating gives CASSTSGGQETQYF.

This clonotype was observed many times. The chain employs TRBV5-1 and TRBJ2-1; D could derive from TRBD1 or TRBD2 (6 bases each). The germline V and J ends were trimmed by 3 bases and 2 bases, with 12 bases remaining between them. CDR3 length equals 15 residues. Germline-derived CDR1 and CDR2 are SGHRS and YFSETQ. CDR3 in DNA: TGCGCCAGCAGCTACCCGGGGGCGACCTACAATGAGCAGTTCTTC. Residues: CASSYPGATYNEQFF.

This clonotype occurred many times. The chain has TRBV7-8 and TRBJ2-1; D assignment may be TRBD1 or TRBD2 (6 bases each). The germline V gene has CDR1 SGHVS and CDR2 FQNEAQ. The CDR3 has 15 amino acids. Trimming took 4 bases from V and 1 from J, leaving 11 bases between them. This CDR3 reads CASSSRGPSYNEQFF. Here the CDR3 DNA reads TGTGCCAGCAGCTCTCGGGGGCCTTCCTACAATGAGCAGTTCTTC.

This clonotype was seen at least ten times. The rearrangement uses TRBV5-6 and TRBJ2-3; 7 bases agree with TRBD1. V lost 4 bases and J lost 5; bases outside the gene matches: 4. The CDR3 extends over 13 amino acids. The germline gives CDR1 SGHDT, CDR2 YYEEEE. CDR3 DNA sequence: TGTGCCAGCAGCACAGGGGAAGAAGATACGCAGTATTTT. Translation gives CASSTGEEDTQYF.

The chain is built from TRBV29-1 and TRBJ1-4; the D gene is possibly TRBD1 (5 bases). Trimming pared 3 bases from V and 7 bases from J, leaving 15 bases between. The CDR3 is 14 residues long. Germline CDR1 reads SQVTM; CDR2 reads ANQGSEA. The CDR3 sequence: CSVESQGVGEKLFF. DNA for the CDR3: TGCAGCGTTGAGTCTCAGGGAGTCGGTGAAAAACTGTTTTTT. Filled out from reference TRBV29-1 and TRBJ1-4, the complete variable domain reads SAVISQKPSRDICQRGTSLTIQCQVDSQVTMMFWYRQQPGQSLTLIATANQGSEATYESGFVIDKFPISRPNLTFSTLTVSNMSPEDSSIYLCSVESQGVGEKLFFGSGTQLSVL.

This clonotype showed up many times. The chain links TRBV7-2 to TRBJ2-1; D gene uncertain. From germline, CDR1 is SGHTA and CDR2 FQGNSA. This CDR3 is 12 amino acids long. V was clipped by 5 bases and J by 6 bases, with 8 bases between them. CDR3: CASSSTGNEQFF. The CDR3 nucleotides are TGTGCCAGCAGCAGCACGGGCAATGAGCAGTTCTTC.

DNA of the CDR3: TGCGCCAGCAGCGGTCCGGGACACAGCTCCTACGAGCAGTACTTC. This codes for CASSGPGHSSYEQYF. J is TRBJ2-7 and V is TRBV5-1, with D perhaps matching TRBD1 (6 bases). CDR3 size: 15 residues. The ends were cut back, 4 bases at V and 0 bases at J, with 14 bases in the middle. Germline loops: CDR1 SGHRS, CDR2 YFSETQ.

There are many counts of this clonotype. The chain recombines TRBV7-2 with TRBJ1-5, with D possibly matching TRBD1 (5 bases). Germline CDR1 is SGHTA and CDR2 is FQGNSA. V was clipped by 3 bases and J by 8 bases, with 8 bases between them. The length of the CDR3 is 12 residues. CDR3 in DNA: TGTGCCAGCAGCTTCGGGGGTGAGCCCCAGCATTTT. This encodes CASSFGGEPQHF.

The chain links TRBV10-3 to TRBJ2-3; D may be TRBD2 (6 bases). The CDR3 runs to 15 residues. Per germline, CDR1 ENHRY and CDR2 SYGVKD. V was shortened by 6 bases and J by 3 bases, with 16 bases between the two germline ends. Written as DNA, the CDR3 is TGTGCCATCAGCCCGGGCGCGGGGAGGACAGATACGCAGTATTTT. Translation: CAISPGAGRTDTQYF.

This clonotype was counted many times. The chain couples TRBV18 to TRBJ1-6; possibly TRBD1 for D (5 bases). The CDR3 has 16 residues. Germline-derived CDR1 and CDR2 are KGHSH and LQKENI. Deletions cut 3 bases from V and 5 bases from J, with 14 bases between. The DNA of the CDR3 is TGTGCCAGCTCACCGTCCCTCCTGGGGGATAATTCACCCCTCCACTTT. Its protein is CASSPSLLGDNSPLHF.

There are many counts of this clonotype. CDR3 bases: TGTGCCAGCAGTTTTAACAGGGAAAGCGAGCAGTACTTC. Translated: CASSFNRESEQYF. The chain couples TRBV12-3 or TRBV12-4 to TRBJ2-7, with a tentative D call TRBD1 (6 bases). The ends were cut back, 3 bases at V and 6 bases at J, with 12 bases in the middle. The CDR3 extends over 13 amino acids.

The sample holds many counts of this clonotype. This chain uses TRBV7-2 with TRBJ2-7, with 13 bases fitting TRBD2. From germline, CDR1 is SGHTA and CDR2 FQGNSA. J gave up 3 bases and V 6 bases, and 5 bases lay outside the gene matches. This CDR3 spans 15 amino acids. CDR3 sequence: CASSTSGGAVYEQYF. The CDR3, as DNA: TGTGCCAGCAGTACTAGCGGGGGGGCCGTCTACGAGCAGTACTTC.

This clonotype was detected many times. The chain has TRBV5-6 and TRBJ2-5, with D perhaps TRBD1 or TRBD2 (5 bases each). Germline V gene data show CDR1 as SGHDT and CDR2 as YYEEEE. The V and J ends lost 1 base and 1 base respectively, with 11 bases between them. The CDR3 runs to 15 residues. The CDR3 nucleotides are TGTGCCAGCAGCTTGCGGTCGGGGCCCCAAGAGACCCAGTACTTC. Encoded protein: CASSLRSGPQETQYF.

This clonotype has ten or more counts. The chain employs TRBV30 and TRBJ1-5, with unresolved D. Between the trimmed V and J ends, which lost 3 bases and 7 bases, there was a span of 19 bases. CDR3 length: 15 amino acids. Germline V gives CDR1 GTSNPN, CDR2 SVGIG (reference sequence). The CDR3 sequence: CAWRDPGASYQPQHF. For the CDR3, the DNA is TGTGCCTGGAGGGATCCGGGAGCCTCGTACCAGCCCCAGCATTTT. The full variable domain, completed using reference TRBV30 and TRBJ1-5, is SQTIHQWPATLVQPVGSPLSLECTVEGTSNPNLYWYRQAAGRGLQLLFYSVGIGQISSEVPQNLSASRPQDRQFILSSKKLLLSDSGFYLCAWRDPGASYQPQHFGDGTRLSIL.

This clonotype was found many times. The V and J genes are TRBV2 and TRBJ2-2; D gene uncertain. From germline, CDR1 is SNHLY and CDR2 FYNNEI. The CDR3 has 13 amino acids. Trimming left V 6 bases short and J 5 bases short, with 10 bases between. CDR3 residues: CASRPTWTGELFF. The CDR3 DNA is TGTGCCAGCAGACCCACATGGACCGGGGAGCTGTTTTTT. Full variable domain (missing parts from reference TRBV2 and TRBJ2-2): EPEVTQTPSHQVTQMGQEVILRCVPISNHLYFYWYRQILGQKVEFLVSFYNNEISEKSEIFDDQFSVERPDGSNFTLKIRSTKLEDSAMYFCASRPTWTGELFFGEGSRLTVL.

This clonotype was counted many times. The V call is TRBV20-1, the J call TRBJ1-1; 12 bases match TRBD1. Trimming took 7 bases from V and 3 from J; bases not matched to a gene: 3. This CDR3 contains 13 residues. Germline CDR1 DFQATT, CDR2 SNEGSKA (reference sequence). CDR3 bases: TGCAGTGTGGGACAGGGGGCGGACACTGAAGCTTTCTTT. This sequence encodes CSVGQGADTEAFF.

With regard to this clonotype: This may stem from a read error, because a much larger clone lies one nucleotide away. CDR3 loop: CASSPGSHYRPADTKYF. The CDR3 bases are TGTGCCAGCAGTCCAGGTTCCCACTACCGCCCCGCAGATACGAAGTATTTT. The V call is TRBV12-3 or TRBV12-4, the J call TRBJ2-3; D unclear. The CDR3 runs to 17 residues.

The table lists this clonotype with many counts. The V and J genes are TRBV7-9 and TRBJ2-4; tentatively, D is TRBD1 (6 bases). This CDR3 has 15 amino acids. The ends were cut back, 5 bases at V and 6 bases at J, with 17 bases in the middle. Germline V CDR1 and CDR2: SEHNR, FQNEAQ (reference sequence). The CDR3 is CASSPRQELGNIQYF. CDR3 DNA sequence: TGTGCCAGCAGCCCCCGACAGGAATTGGGAAACATTCAGTACTTC.

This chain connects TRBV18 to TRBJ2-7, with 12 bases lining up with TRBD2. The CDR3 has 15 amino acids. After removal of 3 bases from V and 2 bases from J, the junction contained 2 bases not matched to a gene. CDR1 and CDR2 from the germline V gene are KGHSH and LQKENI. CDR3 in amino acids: CASSPGLAGPYEQYF. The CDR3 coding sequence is TGTGCCAGCTCACCCGGACTAGCGGGGCCCTACGAGCAGTACTTC.

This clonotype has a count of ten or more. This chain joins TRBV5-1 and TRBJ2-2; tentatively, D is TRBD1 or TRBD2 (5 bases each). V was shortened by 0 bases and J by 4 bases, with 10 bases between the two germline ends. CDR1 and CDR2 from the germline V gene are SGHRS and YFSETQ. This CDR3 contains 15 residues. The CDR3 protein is CASSLAGAITGELFF. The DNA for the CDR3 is TGCGCCAGCAGCTTGGCCGGGGCCATCACCGGGGAGCTGTTTTTT.

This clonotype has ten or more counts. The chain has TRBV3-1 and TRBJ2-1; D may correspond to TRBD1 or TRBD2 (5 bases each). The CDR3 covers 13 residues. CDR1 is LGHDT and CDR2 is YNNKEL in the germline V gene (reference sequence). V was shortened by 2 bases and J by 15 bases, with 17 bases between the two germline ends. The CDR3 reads CASSQNLGDRWFF. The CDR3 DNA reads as TGTGCCAGCAGCCAAAACTTGGGGGACCGTTGGTTCTTC.

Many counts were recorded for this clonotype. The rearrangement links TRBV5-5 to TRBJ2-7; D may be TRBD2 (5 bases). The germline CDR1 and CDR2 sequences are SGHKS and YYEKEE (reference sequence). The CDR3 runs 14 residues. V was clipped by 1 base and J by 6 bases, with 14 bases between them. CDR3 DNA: TGTGCCAGCAGCTTGAGATATACGGGAAGCGAGCAGTACTTC. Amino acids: CASSLRYTGSEQYF.

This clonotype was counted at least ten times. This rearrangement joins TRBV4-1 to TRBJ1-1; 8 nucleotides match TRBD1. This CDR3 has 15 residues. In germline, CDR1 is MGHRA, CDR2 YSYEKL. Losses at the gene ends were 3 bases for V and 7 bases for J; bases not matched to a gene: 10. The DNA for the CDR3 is TGCGCCAGCAGCCAGCCCGACCGGGACAGGATTGAAGCTTTCTTT. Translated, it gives CASSQPDRDRIEAFF.

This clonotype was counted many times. The CDR3 loop reads CASSIEGTGYNEQFF. The DNA for the CDR3 is TGTGCCAGTAGTATAGAAGGGACAGGGTACAATGAGCAGTTCTTC. The V and J genes are TRBV19 and TRBJ2-1; TRBD1 matches at 9 bases. Germline CDR1 reads LNHDA; CDR2 reads SQIVND (reference sequence). Unmatched junction bases numbered 1, after V lost 0 bases and J lost 4 bases. The CDR3 length is 15 residues.